This T cell receptor (beta chain) is from a study of T cell responses to AZD1222 COVID-19 vaccine. TCRdb's table, derived via immunoSEQ multiplex PCR, lists solely in-frame clones and lacks some. Of roughly 150,000 clones detected, about 87% appear once; the ten largest clones hold about 9.8%. Study-level findings and limits: Donors were chiefly white British, with a greater number of females, and clonal diversity was perhaps underestimated. Across spike, vaccine-associated CD4 TCRs were found, dominant at 160-218 and 743-854. Epitopes outside B.1.351 and B.1.1.7 mutated regions reportedly drew nearly half of spike TCRs.

Analyses pooled second doses at about 4 or about 12 weeks. Regarding this clone: Antigen specificity is unknown.

Germline values: CDR1 SGHTA, CDR2 FQGNSA. V was pared by 5 bases and J by 10 bases, with 11 bases between. The CDR3 contains 11 residues. The rearrangement joins TRBV7-2 to TRBJ1-1; D possibly corresponds to TRBD1 (5 bases). Material: peripheral blood, obtained 28 days after the second AZD1222 dose. The TCR originated in an adult who received the AZD1222 COVID-19 vaccine. The CDR3 here is CASSRAGVAFF. For the CDR3, the DNA is TGTGCCAGCAGCCGGGCGGGGGTAGCTTTCTTT.